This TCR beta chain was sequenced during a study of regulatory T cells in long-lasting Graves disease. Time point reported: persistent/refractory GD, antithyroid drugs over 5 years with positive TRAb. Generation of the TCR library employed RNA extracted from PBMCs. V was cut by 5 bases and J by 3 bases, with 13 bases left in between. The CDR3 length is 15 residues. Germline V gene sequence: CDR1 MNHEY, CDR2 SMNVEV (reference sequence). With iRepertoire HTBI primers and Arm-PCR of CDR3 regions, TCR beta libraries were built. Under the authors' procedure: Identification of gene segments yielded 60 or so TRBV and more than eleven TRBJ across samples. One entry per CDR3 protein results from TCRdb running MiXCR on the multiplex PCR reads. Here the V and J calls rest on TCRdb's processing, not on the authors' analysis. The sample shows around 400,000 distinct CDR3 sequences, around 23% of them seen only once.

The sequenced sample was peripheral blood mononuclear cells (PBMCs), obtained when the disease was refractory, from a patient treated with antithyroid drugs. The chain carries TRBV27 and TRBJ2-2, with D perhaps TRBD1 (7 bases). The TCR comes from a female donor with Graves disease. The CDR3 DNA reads TGTGCCAGCAGTCCAGGGGGGTCATACACCGGGGAGCTGTTTTTT. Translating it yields CASSPGGSYTGELFF.